One sample yielded the 24 T cell receptor beta chains listed below, sequenced in a study of OX40 agonist ivuxolimab in advanced cancers. Some clones are missing from TCRdb's copy, which holds only in-frame ones; the method was immunoSEQ multiplex PCR. The table records about 38,000 clones, about 87% of them present only once. Sequencing was performed on CD4+ or CD8+ T cells sorted from blood, taken in a trial of the OX40 agonist ivuxolimab. All receptors come from an adult with an advanced solid tumor such as melanoma, head and neck, liver or kidney cancer.

The chain has TRBV19 and TRBJ1-2, with TRBD1 identical over 7 bases. The CDR3 is 15 amino acids. The germline V gene encodes CDR1 LNHDA and CDR2 SQIVND (reference sequence). With V trimmed by 7 bases and J by 4 bases, 12 bases remained unmatched. As DNA, the CDR3 is TGTGCCAGTAACCGGCCAGGGGGGGCTCGCTATGGCTACACCTTC. Translating it yields CASNRPGGARYGYTF.

This chain connects TRBV4-1 to TRBJ2-1; maybe TRBD1 (6 bases). The ends were cut back, 4 bases at V and 8 bases at J, with 18 bases in the middle. The CDR3 is 15 amino acids. Germline assignment: CDR1 MGHRA and CDR2 YSYEKL. The CDR3 loop reads CASSLGGYQGDEQFF. In nucleotides, the CDR3 is TGCGCCAGCAGCCTAGGGGGTTACCAGGGCGATGAGCAGTTCTTC.

The V call is TRBV9, the J call TRBJ1-6; D gene unclear. Germline assignment: CDR1 SGDLS and CDR2 YYNGEE. CDR3 length: 11 residues. Trimming cost V 2 bases and J 10 bases, with 4 bases left between them. The CDR3 nucleotides are TGTGCCAGCAGCGTCAGATCACCCCTCCACTTT. It yields the protein CASSVRSPLHF.

This rearrangement joins TRBV4-1 to TRBJ2-7; D not resolved. The CDR3 consists of 12 residues. V lost 3 bases, J lost 2 bases, and 5 bases lay in between. CDR1 and CDR2 from the germline V gene are MGHRA and YSYEKL. This CDR3 reads CASSHPPYEQYF. The CDR3 DNA reads as TGCGCCAGCAGCCATCCCCCCTACGAGCAGTACTTC.

The chain links TRBV19 to TRBJ2-1; D might be TRBD1 or TRBD2, each matching 5 bases. Germline values: CDR1 LNHDA, CDR2 SQIVND (reference sequence). Trimming stripped 5 bases from V and 0 bases from J, with 11 bases between. The CDR3 spans 15 residues. CDR3 nucleotides: TGTGCCAGTAGTTCTCAGGGACCCTCCTACAATGAGCAGTTCTTC. It is translated as CASSSQGPSYNEQFF.

This clone was picked up a small number of times. The V gene is TRBV19, the J gene TRBJ1-5; 11 positions match TRBD1. CDR1 and CDR2 from the germline V gene are LNHDA and SQIVND (reference sequence). Losses at the gene ends were 7 bases for V and 4 bases for J; bases not matched to a gene: 3. The CDR3 covers 14 residues. In nucleotides, the CDR3 is TGTGCCAGTATGGGGACAGGGGGGAATCAGCCCCAGCATTTT. Protein sequence: CASMGTGGNQPQHF.

The rearrangement links TRBV28 to TRBJ2-7; possible D gene TRBD2, 6 bases. V lost 5 bases, J lost 3 bases, and 23 bases lay in between. The CDR3 has 17 amino acids. Germline loops: CDR1 MDHEN, CDR2 SYDVKM. CDR3: CASSPPRAETRVYEQYF. The CDR3 region has the DNA TGTGCCAGCAGTCCCCCCCGGGCCGAGACTAGGGTCTACGAGCAGTACTTC.

The genes are TRBV10-3 and TRBJ2-3; 10 positions match TRBD2. The germline gives CDR1 ENHRY, CDR2 SYGVKD. V lost 7 bases to trimming and J lost 6 bases; unmatched junction nucleotides: 4. The CDR3 has 13 amino acids. CDR3 DNA: TGTGCCATCACCGGGACTAGCGCTGATACGCAGTATTTT. Translated, it gives CAITGTSADTQYF.

The chain uses TRBV18 and TRBJ1-1, with 7 positions matching TRBD1. Germline V gene lookup returns CDR1 KGHSH and CDR2 LQKENI. Trimming at V came to 4 bases and at J to 0 bases, leaving 5 bases not matched to a gene. This CDR3 has 15 amino acids. CDR3 residues: CASSLGQVMNTEAFF. The CDR3 region has the DNA TGTGCCAGCTCACTTGGACAGGTAATGAACACTGAAGCTTTCTTT. Full variable domain (outside the CDR3, taken from reference TRBV18 and TRBJ1-1): NAGVMQNPRHLVRRRGQEARLRCSPMKGHSHVYWYRQLPEEGLKFMVYLQKENIIDESGMPKERFSAEFPKEGPSILRIQQVVRGDSAAYFCASSLGQVMNTEAFFGQGTRLTVV.

The rearrangement uses TRBV19 and TRBJ1-4; 8 nucleotides match TRBD1. Germline CDR1 LNHDA, CDR2 SQIVND (reference sequence). Trimming cost V 5 bases and J 0 bases; bases outside gene matches: 5. This CDR3 is built from 16 residues. The CDR3: CASSPRQGPTNEKLFF. CDR3 in DNA: TGTGCCAGTAGTCCACGACAGGGGCCAACTAATGAAAAACTGTTTTTT.

This rearrangement joins TRBV25-1 to TRBJ2-5; tentatively, D is TRBD2 (6 bases). The CDR3 sequence is 13 residues long. The V end lost 6 bases, the J end lost 2 bases, and 10 bases lay between the germline ends. Germline V gene lookup returns CDR1 MGHDK and CDR2 SYGVNS. CDR3 in DNA: TGTGCCAGCAGGCGGGGTTTACAAGAGACCCAGTACTTC. This sequence encodes CASRRGLQETQYF.

This sequence joins TRBV6-5 and TRBJ2-3; 10 positions match TRBD1. The germline V gene has CDR1 MNHEY and CDR2 SVGAGI. CDR3 size: 14 residues. V trimming: 6 bases; J trimming: 3 bases; junction bases outside the gene matches: 3. The CDR3 DNA sequence: TGTGCCAGCAGGACAGGGGGCGGAACAGATACGCAGTATTTT. It codes for CASRTGGGTDTQYF.

This clone was seen only once. This CDR3 is missing its conserved last phenylalanine or tryptophan, likely due to a read error. The DNA is omitted, as the CDR3 cannot be located on it reliably, and the CDR3 follows TCRdb's listing. The chain has TRBV27 and TRBJ2-7; the table's D call TRBD2 went unverified against the DNA. Germline CDR1 MNHEY, CDR2 SMNVEV (reference sequence). The CDR3 totals 12 residues, both ends included. The CDR3 sequence is CASSPPGRRALP.

This sequence joins TRBV6-6 and TRBJ2-1, with D unclear. The CDR3 is 13 amino acids. V was clipped by 6 bases and J by 5 bases, with 11 bases between them. From germline, CDR1 is MNHNY and CDR2 SVGAGI (reference sequence). CDR3 DNA sequence: TGTGCCAGCAGCCAGAGAGGCAACAATGAGCAGTTCTTC. Translated: CASSQRGNNEQFF.

This clone showed up just once. This chain uses TRBV2 with TRBJ2-3; no definite D call. Trimming removed 5 bases from V and 1 base from J, with 13 bases in between. The CDR3 consists of 15 residues. Germline values: CDR1 SNHLY, CDR2 FYNNEI. The CDR3 reads CASSPALGGTDTQYF. The CDR3 region has the DNA TGTGCCAGCAGTCCTGCGTTGGGCGGCACAGATACGCAGTATTTT.

By share, this clone ranks as medium-sized. The chain carries TRBV21-1 and TRBJ2-5; the table's D call TRBD2 went unverified against the DNA. TRBV21-1 is a documented pseudogene. The CDR3 spans 20 residues. The CDR3 is CASRKTPWGGSGRDSETQYF. As DNA, the CDR3 is TGTGCCAGCAGAAAGACCCCCTGGGGGGGAAGCGGGAGGGATTCAGAGACCCAGTACTTC.

The chain links TRBV19 to TRBJ2-1; D gene ambiguous. The CDR3 is 13 residues long. The V gene lost 4 bases and the J gene lost 6 bases, with 10 bases spanning the gap. Germline loops: CDR1 LNHDA, CDR2 SQIVND (reference sequence). The chain's CDR3 is CASSRQRGNEQFF. In DNA, the CDR3 is TGTGCCAGTAGTAGGCAGAGAGGCAATGAGCAGTTCTTC.

The chain has TRBV9 and TRBJ1-2; tentatively, D is TRBD1 (6 bases). The V end was cut by 0 bases, the J end by 2 bases, with 14 bases between. This CDR3 is built from 16 residues. Germline loops: CDR1 SGDLS, CDR2 YYNGEE. The CDR3 nucleotides read TGTGCCAGCAGCGTAGCCGCCAGGGGACAAAACTATGGCTACACCTTC. Translating it yields CASSVAARGQNYGYTF.

This clone has just one count. V gene TRBV28 combines with J gene TRBJ2-7, with 7 bases fitting TRBD2. V lost 8 bases and J lost 7; bases outside the gene matches: 11. Germline V gene data show CDR1 as MDHEN and CDR2 as SYDVKM. This CDR3 has 13 amino acids. CDR3 nucleotides: TGTGCCAGCTGGGGAGGGGTTCCCGGGGAGCAGTACTTC. Its translation: CASWGGVPGEQYF.

The genes are TRBV6-1 and TRBJ1-5; 8 nucleotides match TRBD1. J gave up 2 bases and V 7 bases, and 7 bases lay outside the gene matches. The length of the CDR3 is 15 residues. CDR1 is MNHNS, CDR2 SASEGT, per germline. CDR3 in amino acids: CASKEQGAGNQPQHF. The CDR3 DNA sequence: TGTGCCAGCAAAGAGCAGGGGGCGGGCAATCAGCCCCAGCATTTT.

V usage is TRBV7-2 and J usage is TRBJ1-1, with D possibly being TRBD1 (5 bases). Germline assignment: CDR1 SGHTA and CDR2 FQGNSA. CDR3 size: 14 residues. Trimming took off 5 bases at V and 5 bases at J, with 15 bases between the two ends. CDR3 coding DNA: TGTGCCAGCAGCCAAAGAACGGGGGGAACTGAAGCTTTCTTT. It specifies CASSQRTGGTEAFF.

The chain combines TRBV7-9 with TRBJ2-1, with D uncertain. Germline assignment: CDR1 SEHNR and CDR2 FQNEAQ (reference sequence). The CDR3 has 13 residues. The germline V and J ends were trimmed by 5 bases and 2 bases, with 7 bases remaining between them. Written as DNA, the CDR3 is TGTGCCAGCAGCCCCGGACCCTACAATGAGCAGTTCTTC. Residues: CASSPGPYNEQFF.

The chain has TRBV7-9 and TRBJ2-1; TRBD2 might be the D (5 bases). V shed 5 bases and J shed 7 bases, with 12 bases lying between them. CDR3 length equals 13 residues. Germline loops: CDR1 SEHNR, CDR2 FQNEAQ (reference sequence). In DNA form, the CDR3 reads TGTGCCAGCAGCCGGGGTTCGGGTAATGAGCAGTTCTTC. Its translation: CASSRGSGNEQFF. The full variable domain, with the rest looked up from reference TRBV7-9 and TRBJ2-1, is DTGVSQNPRHKITKRGQNVTFRCDPISEHNRLYWYRQTLGQGPEFLTYFQNEAQLEKSRLLSDRFSAERPKGSFSTLEIQRTEQGDSAMYLCASSRGSGNEQFFGPGTRLTVL.

The chain carries TRBV6-6 and TRBJ1-5; the D gene is possibly TRBD1 (6 bases). CDR1 is MNHNY and CDR2 is SVGAGI in the germline V gene (reference sequence). Trimming left V 6 bases short and J 2 bases short, with 11 bases between. This CDR3 is 14 amino acids long. The CDR3 DNA is TGTGCCAGCAGGGAAAGACAGGGCAATCAGCCCCAGCATTTT. This encodes CASRERQGNQPQHF.